The 4 T cell receptor beta chains in this list originate from one sample, sequenced in a study of CD8 T cells in Susac syndrome. The authors reverse transcribed roughly 0.5 to 1 ug RNA with random hexamers. TCRdb reanalysed the immunoSEQ multiplex PCR reads using MiXCR and keeps one entry per CDR3 protein. Of 100,000 or so distinct CDR3 sequences listed, 92% are singletons. The sequenced material came from CD8+ T cells from PBMCs. The receptors derive from a human donor in good health.

V is TRBV5-1 and J is TRBJ2-1; TRBD2 matches 8 bases. J was trimmed by 7 bases and V by 0 bases; bases with no gene match: 9. Per germline, CDR1 SGHRS and CDR2 YFSETQ. The CDR3 covers 16 residues. CDR3 nucleotides: TGCGCCAGCAGCTTGGCCCCCGGAGCGGGGGAAAATGAGCAGTTCTTC. The encoded protein is CASSLAPGAGENEQFF.

The V gene is TRBV2, the J gene TRBJ2-2; 13 positions agree with TRBD2. Germline V gene sequence: CDR1 SNHLY, CDR2 FYNNEI. The V and J ends lost 6 bases and 1 base, in that order; junction bases with no gene match: 2. CDR3 size: 16 residues. The CDR3 loop reads CASSRLAGGNTGELFF. CDR3 in DNA: TGTGCCAGCAGCCGACTAGCGGGGGGGAACACCGGGGAGCTGTTTTTT.

CDR3 amino acids: CASSLGTGGLYEQYF. In nucleotides, the CDR3 is TGTGCCAGCAGCTTAGGAACAGGGGGCTTATACGAGCAGTACTTC. The chain recombines TRBV13 with TRBJ2-7; 9 bases agree with TRBD1. J was trimmed by 4 bases and V by 0 bases; bases with no gene match: 4. The CDR3 consists of 15 residues. In germline, CDR1 is PRHDT, CDR2 FYEKMQ (reference sequence).

CDR3 in DNA: TGTGCCAGCAGTTTAACTTCGCCTGGGGCCAACGTCCTGACTTTC. Its translation is CASSLTSPGANVLTF. This sequence joins TRBV12-3 or TRBV12-4 and TRBJ2-6; D not certain. This CDR3 spans 15 amino acids. Trimming left V 2 bases short and J 2 bases short, with 7 bases between.